Listed below are T cell receptor beta chains from one sample, sequenced in a study of blood T cell repertoires in COVID-19. Libraries were prepared by immunoSEQ multiplex PCR; TCRdb keeps only in-frame clonotypes and omits some of them. The sample lists fewer than 200,000 clones; roughly 85% were seen once. The specimen was PBMCs or T cells enriched from blood (not recorded which). Receptor source: a man in his sixties who had recovered from COVID-19. CDR3s include the opening cysteine and the closing phenylalanine or tryptophan. The D gene is left open where the match is weak. Only part of the rows carry a size: once, few, many, or a class if the clone is expanded.

v_gene: TRBV29-1
abundance: few
j_gene: TRBJ2-1
d_gene: TRBD2
CDR3nt: TGCAGCTCTGGGCTAGCGGGGTCGAGAGAGCAGTTCTTC
CDR3aa: CSSGLAGSREQFF

v_gene: TRBV6-1
abundance: once
j_gene: TRBJ1-6
d_gene: NA
CDR3nt: TGTGCCAGCAGTGAAGCATCACTCTATAATTCACCCCTCCACTTT
CDR3aa: CASSEASLYNSPLHF

v_gene: TRBV11-2
abundance: NA
j_gene: TRBJ2-1
d_gene: TRBD2
CDR3nt: TGTGCCAGCAGCATGAGCGGGGCCTACAATGAGCAGTTCTTC
CDR3aa: CASSMSGAYNEQFF

v_gene: TRBV27
abundance: NA
j_gene: TRBJ1-5
d_gene: NA
CDR3nt: TGTGCCAGCAGTTTGAACAGCCGTTATAGCAATCAGCCCCAGCATTTT
CDR3aa: CASSLNSRYSNQPQHF

v_gene: TRBV15
abundance: NA
j_gene: TRBJ2-5
d_gene: NA
CDR3nt: TGTGCCACCAGCAGAGATTCGACAGGCGAAGAGACCCAGTACTTC
CDR3aa: CATSRDSTGEETQYF

v_gene: TRBV4-2
abundance: NA
j_gene: TRBJ1-3
d_gene: NA
CDR3nt: TGTGCCAGCAGCCAAGATCCCCTCGGAAACACCATATATTTT
CDR3aa: CASSQDPLGNTIYF

v_gene: TRBV4-1
abundance: once
j_gene: TRBJ1-4
d_gene: NA
CDR3nt: TGCGCCAGCAGCCAAGATGCAGAAGTTAATGAAAAACTGTTTTTT
CDR3aa: CASSQDAEVNEKLFF

v_gene: TRBV5-6
abundance: NA
j_gene: TRBJ1-2
d_gene: NA
CDR3nt: TGTGCCAGCAGCTTGGATTTTGGGGGGTCTGGCTACACCTTC
CDR3aa: CASSLDFGGSGYTF

v_gene: TRBV15
abundance: NA
j_gene: TRBJ1-2
d_gene: NA
CDR3nt: TGTGCCACCACCCCGACAGGTATTAGCTATGGCTACACCTTC
CDR3aa: CATTPTGISYGYTF

v_gene: TRBV21-1
abundance: once
j_gene: TRBJ1-6
d_gene: NA
CDR3nt: TGTGCCAGCAGCAAAGGCGGGCCGGATAATTCACCCCTCCACTTT
CDR3aa: CASSKGGPDNSPLHF

v_gene: TRBV6-5
abundance: many
j_gene: TRBJ2-7
d_gene: NA
CDR3nt: TGTGCCAGCAGTTACCGCCGGGACAATTCCTACGAGCAGTACTTC
CDR3aa: CASSYRRDNSYEQYF

v_gene: TRBV28
abundance: NA
j_gene: TRBJ1-2
d_gene: NA
CDR3nt: TGTGCCAGCAGTTTCCAGGGGTATGGCTACACCTTC
CDR3aa: CASSFQGYGYTF

v_gene: TRBV7-2
abundance: NA
j_gene: TRBJ2-1
d_gene: TRBD2
CDR3nt: TGTGCCAGCAGCCCCCTAGCGGGGGAGTACAATGAGCAGTTCTTC
CDR3aa: CASSPLAGEYNEQFF

v_gene: TRBV11-1
abundance: NA
j_gene: TRBJ1-1
d_gene: NA
CDR3nt: TGTGCCAGCAGCTTATTCGGTGTGGGGCGTGAAGCTTTCTTT
CDR3aa: CASSLFGVGREAFF

v_gene: TRBV2
abundance: few
j_gene: TRBJ1-1
d_gene: NA
CDR3nt: TGTGCCAGCAGCCCGAGAGTAACCGGTGAAGCTTTCTTT
CDR3aa: CASSPRVTGEAFF

v_gene: TRBV19
abundance: NA
j_gene: TRBJ2-1
d_gene: TRBD1
CDR3nt: TGTGCCAGTAGCTCGCCGGGACAGGGATACAATGAGCAGTTCTTC
CDR3aa: CASSSPGQGYNEQFF

v_gene: TRBV3-1/TRBV3-2
abundance: few
j_gene: TRBJ2-3
d_gene: NA
CDR3nt: TGTGCCAGCAGCCAAGGGCTTCCGGGGAGAGGGTTGGATACGCAGTATTTT
CDR3aa: CASSQGLPGRGLDTQYF

v_gene: TRBV5-1
abundance: NA
j_gene: TRBJ2-3
d_gene: TRBD2
CDR3nt: TGCGCCAGCAGCTTGCGGGGACTAGCGGGGGATACGCAGTATTTT
CDR3aa: CASSLRGLAGDTQYF

v_gene: TRBV18
abundance: NA
j_gene: TRBJ2-7
d_gene: TRBD1
CDR3nt: TGTGCCAGCTCACCACGCCGGGACAGCTCCTACGAGCAGTACTTC
CDR3aa: CASSPRRDSSYEQYF

v_gene: TRBV28
abundance: NA
j_gene: TRBJ1-5
d_gene: NA
CDR3nt: TGTGCCAGCAGTTTTCCGGGGTATAGCAATCAGCCCCAGCATTTT
CDR3aa: CASSFPGYSNQPQHF

v_gene: TRBV7-2
abundance: NA
j_gene: TRBJ1-5
d_gene: NA
CDR3nt: TGTGCCAGCAGCTTAGTTTATAAGCAGGATCAGCCCCAGCATTTT
CDR3aa: CASSLVYKQDQPQHF

v_gene: TRBV29-1
abundance: few
j_gene: TRBJ2-3
d_gene: NA
CDR3nt: TGCAGCGTTCCGGGACTCGACACAGATACGCAGTATTTT
CDR3aa: CSVPGLDTDTQYF

v_gene: TRBV11-2
abundance: NA
j_gene: TRBJ2-7
d_gene: TRBD1
CDR3nt: TGTGCCAGCAGTCCATCGACAGGGAGTTTAGAGCAGTACTTC
CDR3aa: CASSPSTGSLEQYF

v_gene: TRBV12-3/TRBV12-4
abundance: once
j_gene: TRBJ2-5
d_gene: NA
CDR3nt: TGTGCCAGCAGTGGTGTATTCGGGACCCAGTACTTC
CDR3aa: CASSGVFGTQYF

v_gene: TRBV10-3
abundance: NA
j_gene: TRBJ2-1
d_gene: TRBD2
CDR3nt: TGTGCCATCAGTGAGACCGGGACTACTTCCTACAATGAGCAGTTCTTC
CDR3aa: CAISETGTTSYNEQFF

v_gene: TRBV27
abundance: NA
j_gene: TRBJ1-5
d_gene: NA
CDR3nt: TGTGCCAGCAGTTCCCTCGGTCAGCCCCAGCATTTT
CDR3aa: CASSSLGQPQHF

v_gene: TRBV28
abundance: few
j_gene: TRBJ2-3
d_gene: NA
CDR3nt: TGTGCCAGCAGTTCTCCCTTTTTACTAGAAAGCACAGATACGCAGTATTTT
CDR3aa: CASSSPFLLESTDTQYF

v_gene: TRBV7-2
abundance: NA
j_gene: TRBJ2-7
d_gene: TRBD2
CDR3nt: TGTGCCAGCAGCTTTTCGACTAGCGGGAGTAGTTCCTACGAGCAGTACTTC
CDR3aa: CASSFSTSGSSSYEQYF